The text below deals with one T cell receptor (beta chain). The sample is drawn from a study of OX40 agonist ivuxolimab in advanced cancers. Study at large: Under the entry rules, prior anti-PD-1, anti-PD-L1 or anti-CTLA-4 therapy was allowed, and 40% had some.

This CDR3 has 14 residues. Trimming took off 3 bases at V and 2 bases at J, with 9 bases between the two ends. Germline CDR1 reads SNHLY; CDR2 reads FYNNEI. Sequencing was performed with immunoSEQ multiplex PCR; in TCRdb, only in-frame clones are kept and a portion is missing. This sample has approximately 70,000 clones, with 75% to 95% found just once. The TCR was taken from an adult with an advanced solid tumor such as melanoma, head and neck, liver or kidney cancer. The input for sequencing was CD4+ or CD8+ T cells sorted from blood, taken in a trial of the OX40 agonist ivuxolimab. J is TRBJ2-3 and V is TRBV2; D perhaps matches TRBD2 (5 bases). The CDR3 region has the DNA TGTGCCAGCAGTGAGAGGCGGGCCACAGATACGCAGTATTTT. Its translation is CASSERRATDTQYF.